This TCR beta chain originates from a study of cytomegalovirus exposure and HLA in healthy donors. About the research overall: HLA-typed donors were the source of 82 million or so unique TCRs, which an early data release held. Among the roughly 380 donors who were genotyped, approximately 76% fell in the genetic ancestry cluster that is associated with self-reported Caucasian donors. General study findings and limits: The classifier reportedly diagnosed cytomegalovirus status with high sensitivity and specificity. Earlier analysis looked at TCR beta V segments, and most were productive about 90% or about 30% of the time.

This PCR relied on a set of 60 Vbeta primers and 13 Jbeta primers. The table came from immunoSEQ multiplex PCR; TCRdb's copy has only in-frame clones and leaves some out. The sample has a few hundred thousand clones, approximately 80% seen once. Details on this clone: Antigen specificity is unknown.

Germline loops: CDR1 GTSNPN, CDR2 SVGIG (reference sequence). The CDR3 has 11 amino acids. The germline V and J ends were trimmed by 5 bases and 10 bases, with 11 bases remaining between them. Sequenced sample: PBMCs. This chain uses TRBV30 with TRBJ1-4; D may be TRBD1 (5 bases). This receptor was obtained from a woman aged 55-69 years in good health and CMV-seropositive. CDR3 sequence reads: CAWLRVGKLFF. DNA of the CDR3: TGTGCCTGGCTCAGGGTCGGAAAACTGTTTTTT.